This T cell receptor beta chain came from a study of T cell changes during pregnancy in multiple sclerosis. V shed 0 bases, J shed 5 bases, and the junction held 9 bases outside the gene matches. CDR3 length equals 16 residues. Germline-derived CDR1 and CDR2 are MNHEY and SVGAGI. The method was immunoSEQ multiplex PCR; TCRdb's version includes in-frame clones alone and lacks a portion of them. The table shows tens of thousands of clones, with 85% to 95% occurring only once. The rearrangement links TRBV6-5 to TRBJ1-2; 7 positions match TRBD1. Material: peripheral blood, obtained before pregnancy. This clonotype was obtained from a female donor with multiple sclerosis, enrolled in a pregnancy study. The CDR3 DNA sequence: TGTGCCAGCAGTTACTCTCTATCCGGGACAGTATATGGCTACACCTTC. Translating gives CASSYSLSGTVYGYTF.